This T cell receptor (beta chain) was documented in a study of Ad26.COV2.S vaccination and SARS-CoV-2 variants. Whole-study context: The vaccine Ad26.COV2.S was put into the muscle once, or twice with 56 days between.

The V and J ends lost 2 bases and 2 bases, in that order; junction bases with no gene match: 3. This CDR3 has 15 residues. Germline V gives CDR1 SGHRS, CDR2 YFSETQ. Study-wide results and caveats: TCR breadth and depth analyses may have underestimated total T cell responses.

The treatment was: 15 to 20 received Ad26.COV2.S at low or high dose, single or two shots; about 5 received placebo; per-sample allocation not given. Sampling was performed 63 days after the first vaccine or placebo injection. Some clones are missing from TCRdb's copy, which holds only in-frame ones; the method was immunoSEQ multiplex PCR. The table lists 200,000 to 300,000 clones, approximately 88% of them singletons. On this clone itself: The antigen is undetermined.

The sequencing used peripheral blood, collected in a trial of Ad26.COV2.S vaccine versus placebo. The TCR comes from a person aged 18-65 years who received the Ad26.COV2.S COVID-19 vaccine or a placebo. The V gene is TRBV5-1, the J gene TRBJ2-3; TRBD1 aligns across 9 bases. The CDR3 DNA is TGCGCCAGCAGCTTACAGGGGGCAGCCACAGATACGCAGTATTTT. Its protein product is CASSLQGAATDTQYF.